This T cell receptor beta chain comes out of a study of monozygotic twins with inflammatory bowel disease. TCRdb reprocessed the 5' RACE reads and keeps a single row for each CDR3 protein, giving no DNA. Here the sample table reports a few hundred thousand distinct CDR3 sequences. The sample comprised blood. This TCR came from a human donor with ulcerative colitis or Crohn's disease, or a healthy co-twin of an affected twin (not recorded which).

Here the CDR3 reads CASRGAVWEETQYF. V usage is TRBV6-1 and J usage is TRBJ2-5; TCRdb indicates TRBD1, and absent DNA this call remains unverified. CDR1 and CDR2 from the germline V gene are MNHNS and SASEGT. The CDR3 totals 14 residues.